This TCR beta chain was sequenced in a study of STAT5B mutations in CD4+ large granular lymphocyte leukemia. Study-level results: CD4-sorted patient repertoires seemed more clonal than healthy CD4+ repertoires.

Points on this clone: Its antigen is unidentified.

V dropped 5 bases and J dropped 9 bases, with 16 bases sitting between them. The CDR3 loop spans 13 amino acids. CDR1 is MGHRA and CDR2 is YSYEKL in the germline V gene. Repertoires were generated with immunoSEQ multiplex PCR, while TCRdb's copy carries only in-frame clones and drops some. The sample holds tens of thousands of clones, around 88% seen once. Sequencing was done on a sample of CD4+ T cells from blood buffy coats. The receptor was isolated from a human donor in good health. The genes are TRBV4-1 and TRBJ2-5; possible D gene TRBD2, 5 bases. The chain's CDR3 is CASSFGPVEAQYF. The CDR3 coding sequence is TGCGCCAGCAGCTTTGGTCCCGTGGAGGCCCAGTACTTC.